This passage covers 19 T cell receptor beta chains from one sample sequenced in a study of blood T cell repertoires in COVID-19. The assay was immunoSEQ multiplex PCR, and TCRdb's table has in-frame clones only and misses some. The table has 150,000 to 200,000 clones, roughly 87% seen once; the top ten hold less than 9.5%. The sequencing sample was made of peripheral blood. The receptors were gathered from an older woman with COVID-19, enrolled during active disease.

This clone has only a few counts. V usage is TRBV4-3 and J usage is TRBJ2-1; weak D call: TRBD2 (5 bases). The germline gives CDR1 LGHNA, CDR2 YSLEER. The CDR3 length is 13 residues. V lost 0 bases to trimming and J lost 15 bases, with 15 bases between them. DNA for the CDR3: TGCGCCAGCAGCCAAGATACGAGGTTAGCGCGGTTCTTC. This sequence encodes CASSQDTRLARFF.

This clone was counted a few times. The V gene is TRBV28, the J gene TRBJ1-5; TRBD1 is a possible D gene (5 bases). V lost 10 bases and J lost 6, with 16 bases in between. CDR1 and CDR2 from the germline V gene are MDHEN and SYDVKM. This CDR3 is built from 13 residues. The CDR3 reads CAIAGGGFQPQHF. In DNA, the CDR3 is TGTGCCATCGCCGGGGGAGGCTTTCAGCCCCAGCATTTT.

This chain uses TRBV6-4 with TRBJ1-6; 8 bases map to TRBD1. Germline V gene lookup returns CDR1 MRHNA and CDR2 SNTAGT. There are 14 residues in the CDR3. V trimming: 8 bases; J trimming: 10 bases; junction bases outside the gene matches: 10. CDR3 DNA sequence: TGTGCCAGCTCAAGGGCAGGGGGCGAATCACCCCTCCACTTT. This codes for CASSRAGGESPLHF.

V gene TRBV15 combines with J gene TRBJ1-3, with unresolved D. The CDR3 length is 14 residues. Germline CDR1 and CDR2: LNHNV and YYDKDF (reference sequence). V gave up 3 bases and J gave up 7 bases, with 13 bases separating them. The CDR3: CATSRTDPGNTIYF. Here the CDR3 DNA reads TGTGCCACCAGCAGGACCGATCCGGGGAACACCATATATTTT.

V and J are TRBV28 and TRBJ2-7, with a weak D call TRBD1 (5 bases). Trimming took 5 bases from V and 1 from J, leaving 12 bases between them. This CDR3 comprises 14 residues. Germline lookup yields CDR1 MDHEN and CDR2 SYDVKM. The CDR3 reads CASSPDRTSYEQYF. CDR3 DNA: TGTGCCAGCAGTCCCGACAGAACGTCCTACGAGCAGTACTTC.

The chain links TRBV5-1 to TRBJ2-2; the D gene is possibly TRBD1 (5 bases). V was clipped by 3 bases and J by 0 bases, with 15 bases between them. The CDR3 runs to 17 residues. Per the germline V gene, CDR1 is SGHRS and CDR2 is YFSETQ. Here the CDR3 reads CASSWFGGHSNTGELFF. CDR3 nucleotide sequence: TGCGCCAGCAGCTGGTTCGGCGGACATTCGAACACCGGGGAGCTGTTTTTT.

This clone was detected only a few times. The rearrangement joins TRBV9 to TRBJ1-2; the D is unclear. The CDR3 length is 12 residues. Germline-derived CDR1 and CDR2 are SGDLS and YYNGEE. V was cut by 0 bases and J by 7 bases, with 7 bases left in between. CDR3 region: CASSVVGSGYTF. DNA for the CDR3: TGTGCCAGCAGCGTAGTTGGGAGTGGCTACACCTTC.

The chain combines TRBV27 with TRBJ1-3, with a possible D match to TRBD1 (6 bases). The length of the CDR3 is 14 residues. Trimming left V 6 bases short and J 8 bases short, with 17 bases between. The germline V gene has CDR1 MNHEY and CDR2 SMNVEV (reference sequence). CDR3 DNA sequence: TGTGCCAGCAGCTCCCGGGGGGCCGGAGACACCATATATTTT. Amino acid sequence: CASSSRGAGDTIYF.

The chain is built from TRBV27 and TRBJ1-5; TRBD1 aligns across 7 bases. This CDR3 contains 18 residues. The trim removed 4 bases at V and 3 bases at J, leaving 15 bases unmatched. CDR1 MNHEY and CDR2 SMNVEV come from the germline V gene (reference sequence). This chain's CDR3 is CASSSRRQGGRFNQPQHF. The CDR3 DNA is TGTGCCAGCAGTTCCCGTCGACAGGGTGGGCGCTTCAATCAGCCCCAGCATTTT.

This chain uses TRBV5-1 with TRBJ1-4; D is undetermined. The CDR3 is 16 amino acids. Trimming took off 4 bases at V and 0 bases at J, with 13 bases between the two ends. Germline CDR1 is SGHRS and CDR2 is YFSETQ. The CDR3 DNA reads TGCGCCAGCAGCCCCGGCGGAGGAACAACTAATGAAAAACTGTTTTTT. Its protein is CASSPGGGTTNEKLFF.

This CDR3 reads CASSSPGQTTTGELFF. In DNA, the CDR3 is TGCGCCAGCAGCTCCCCAGGGCAAACTACCACCGGGGAGCTGTTTTTT. This chain links TRBV4-1 with TRBJ2-2, with a weak D call TRBD1 (5 bases). With 5 bases removed from V and 4 bases from J, the gap between germline ends came to 17 bases. Per the germline V gene, CDR1 is MGHRA and CDR2 is YSYEKL. CDR3 length: 16 amino acids.

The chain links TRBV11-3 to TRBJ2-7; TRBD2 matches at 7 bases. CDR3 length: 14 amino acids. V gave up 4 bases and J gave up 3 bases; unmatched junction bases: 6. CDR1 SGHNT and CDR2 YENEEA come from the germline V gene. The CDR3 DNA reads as TGTGCCAGCAGCTACCCCGGGGGGATCTACGAGCAGTACGTC. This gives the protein CASSYPGGIYEQYV.

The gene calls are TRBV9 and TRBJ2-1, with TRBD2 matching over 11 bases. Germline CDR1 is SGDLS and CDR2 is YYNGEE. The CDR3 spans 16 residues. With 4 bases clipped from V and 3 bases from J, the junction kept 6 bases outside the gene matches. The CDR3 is CASSPMGTSGYNEQFF. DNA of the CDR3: TGTGCCAGCAGCCCAATGGGGACTAGCGGCTACAATGAGCAGTTCTTC.

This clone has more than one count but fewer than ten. CDR3: CASRRDRALSGNTIYF. For the CDR3, the DNA is TGTGCCAGCAGGCGGGACAGGGCCCTCTCTGGAAACACCATATATTTT. This chain joins TRBV28 and TRBJ1-3; 9 bases are a match to TRBD1. CDR3 length: 16 residues. Per germline, CDR1 MDHEN and CDR2 SYDVKM. The trim removed 6 bases at V and 0 bases at J, leaving 6 bases unmatched.

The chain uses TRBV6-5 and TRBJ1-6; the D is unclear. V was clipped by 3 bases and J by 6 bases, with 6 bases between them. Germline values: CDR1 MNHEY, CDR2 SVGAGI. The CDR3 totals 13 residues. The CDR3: CASSYAVNSPLHF. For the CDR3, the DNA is TGTGCCAGCAGTTATGCAGTTAATTCACCCCTCCACTTT.

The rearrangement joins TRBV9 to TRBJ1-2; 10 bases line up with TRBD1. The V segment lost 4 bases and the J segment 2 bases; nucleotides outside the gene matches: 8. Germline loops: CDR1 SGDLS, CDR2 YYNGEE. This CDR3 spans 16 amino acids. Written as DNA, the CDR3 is TGTGCCAGCAGCCTAGGACAGGGGGTATTAAACTATGGCTACACCTTC. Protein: CASSLGQGVLNYGYTF.

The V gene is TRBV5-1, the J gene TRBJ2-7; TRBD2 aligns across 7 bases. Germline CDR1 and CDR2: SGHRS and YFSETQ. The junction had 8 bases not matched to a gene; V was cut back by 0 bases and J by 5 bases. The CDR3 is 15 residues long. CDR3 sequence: CASSLEGRGEDEQYF. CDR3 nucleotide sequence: TGCGCCAGCAGCTTGGAGGGGAGGGGAGAGGACGAGCAGTACTTC. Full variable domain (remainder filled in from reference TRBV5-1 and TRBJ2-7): KAGVTQTPRYLIKTRGQQVTLSCSPISGHRSVSWYQQTPGQGLQFLFEYFSETQRNKGNFPGRFSGRQFSNSRSEMNVSTLELGDSALYLCASSLEGRGEDEQYFGPGTRLTVT.

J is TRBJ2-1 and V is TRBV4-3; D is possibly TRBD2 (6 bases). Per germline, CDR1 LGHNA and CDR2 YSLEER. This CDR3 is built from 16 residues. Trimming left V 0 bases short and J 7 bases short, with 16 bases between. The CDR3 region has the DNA TGCGCCAGCAGCCAAGATTGGAGGGCCTCTAGAAATGAGCAGTTCTTC. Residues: CASSQDWRASRNEQFF.

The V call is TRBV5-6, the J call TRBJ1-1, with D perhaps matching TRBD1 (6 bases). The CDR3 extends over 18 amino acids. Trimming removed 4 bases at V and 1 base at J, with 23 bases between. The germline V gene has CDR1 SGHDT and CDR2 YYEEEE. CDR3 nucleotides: TGTGCCAGCAGCCCACTTGACAGGCTCCGGACAGAGAACACTGAAGCTTTCTTT. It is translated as CASSPLDRLRTENTEAFF.